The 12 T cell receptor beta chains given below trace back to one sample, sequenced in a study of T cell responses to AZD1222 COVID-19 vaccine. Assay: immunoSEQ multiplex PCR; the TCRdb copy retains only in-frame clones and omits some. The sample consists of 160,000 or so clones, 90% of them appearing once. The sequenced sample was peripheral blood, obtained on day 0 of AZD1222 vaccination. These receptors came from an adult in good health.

CDR3: CASSQELGGSYNEQFF. For the CDR3, the DNA is TGCGCCAGCAGCCAAGAGTTGGGCGGGAGTTACAATGAGCAGTTCTTC. This chain links TRBV4-3 with TRBJ2-1; 7 bases are shared with TRBD2. Germline values: CDR1 LGHNA, CDR2 YSLEER. There are 16 residues in the CDR3. With V trimmed by 0 bases and J by 4 bases, 6 bases remained unmatched.

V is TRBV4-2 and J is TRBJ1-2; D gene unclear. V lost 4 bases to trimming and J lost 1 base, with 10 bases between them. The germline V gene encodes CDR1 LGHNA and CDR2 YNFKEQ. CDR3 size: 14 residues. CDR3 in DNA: TGTGCCAGCAGCCTCTGGGCCGATAACTATGGCTACACCTTC. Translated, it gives CASSLWADNYGYTF.

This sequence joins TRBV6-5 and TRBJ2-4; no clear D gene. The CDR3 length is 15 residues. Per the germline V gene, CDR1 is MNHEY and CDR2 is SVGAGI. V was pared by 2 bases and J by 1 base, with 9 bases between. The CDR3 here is CASSYVGLAKNIQYF. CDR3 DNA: TGTGCCAGCAGTTACGTTGGATTGGCCAAAAACATTCAGTACTTC.

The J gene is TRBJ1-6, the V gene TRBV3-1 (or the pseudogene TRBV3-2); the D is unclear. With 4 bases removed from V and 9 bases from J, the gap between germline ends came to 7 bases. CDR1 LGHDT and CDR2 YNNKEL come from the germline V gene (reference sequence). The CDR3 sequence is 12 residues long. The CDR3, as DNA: TGTGCCAGCAGCCCGTGGGGTTCACCCCTCCACTTT. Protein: CASSPWGSPLHF.

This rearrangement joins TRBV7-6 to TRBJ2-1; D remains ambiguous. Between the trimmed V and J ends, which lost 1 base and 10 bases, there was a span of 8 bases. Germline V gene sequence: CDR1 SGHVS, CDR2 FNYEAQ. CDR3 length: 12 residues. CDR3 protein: CASSLGVEEQFF. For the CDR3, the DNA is TGTGCCAGCAGCTTAGGGGTCGAGGAGCAGTTCTTC.

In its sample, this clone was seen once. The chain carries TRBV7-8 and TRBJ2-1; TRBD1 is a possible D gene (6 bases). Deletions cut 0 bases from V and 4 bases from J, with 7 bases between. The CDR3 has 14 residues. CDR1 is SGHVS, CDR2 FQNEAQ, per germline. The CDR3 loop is CASSLAGQYNEQFF. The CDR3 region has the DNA TGTGCCAGCAGCTTAGCAGGACAGTACAATGAGCAGTTCTTC.

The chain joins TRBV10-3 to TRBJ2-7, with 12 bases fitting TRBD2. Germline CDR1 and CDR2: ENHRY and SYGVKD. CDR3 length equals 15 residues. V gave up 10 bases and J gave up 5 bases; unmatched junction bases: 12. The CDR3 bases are TGTGCCACAAAGGGTACTAGCGGGAGGTTTAACGAGCAGTACTTC. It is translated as CATKGTSGRFNEQYF.

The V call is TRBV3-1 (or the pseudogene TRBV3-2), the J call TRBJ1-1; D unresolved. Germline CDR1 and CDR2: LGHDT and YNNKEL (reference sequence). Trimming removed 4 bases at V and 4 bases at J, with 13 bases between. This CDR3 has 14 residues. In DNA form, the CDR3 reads TGTGCCAGCAGCCTTGTGCCGGTTGGCACTGAAGCTTTCTTT. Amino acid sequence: CASSLVPVGTEAFF.

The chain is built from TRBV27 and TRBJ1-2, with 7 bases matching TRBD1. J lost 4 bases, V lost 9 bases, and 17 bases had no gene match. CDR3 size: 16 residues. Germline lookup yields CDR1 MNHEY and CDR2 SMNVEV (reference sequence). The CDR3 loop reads CASGSTGSHWSYGYTF. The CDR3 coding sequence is TGTGCCAGTGGTTCGACAGGGTCCCACTGGTCCTATGGCTACACCTTC.

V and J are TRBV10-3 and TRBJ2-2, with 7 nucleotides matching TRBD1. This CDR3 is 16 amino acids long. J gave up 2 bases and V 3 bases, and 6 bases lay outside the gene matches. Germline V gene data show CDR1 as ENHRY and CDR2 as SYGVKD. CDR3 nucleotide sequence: TGTGCCATCAGTGAAATAGGGACAGCCAACACCGGGGAGCTGTTTTTT. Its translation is CAISEIGTANTGELFF.

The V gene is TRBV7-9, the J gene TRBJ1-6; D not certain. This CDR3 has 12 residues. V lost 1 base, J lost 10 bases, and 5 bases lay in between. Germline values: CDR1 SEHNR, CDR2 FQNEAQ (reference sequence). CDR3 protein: CASSLGESPLHF. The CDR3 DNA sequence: TGTGCCAGCAGCTTAGGCGAGTCACCCCTCCACTTT. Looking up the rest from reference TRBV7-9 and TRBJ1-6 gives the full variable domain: DTGVSQNPRHKITKRGQNVTFRCDPISEHNRLYWYRQTLGQGPEFLTYFQNEAQLEKSRLLSDRFSAERPKGSFSTLEIQRTEQGDSAMYLCASSLGESPLHFGNGTRLTVT.

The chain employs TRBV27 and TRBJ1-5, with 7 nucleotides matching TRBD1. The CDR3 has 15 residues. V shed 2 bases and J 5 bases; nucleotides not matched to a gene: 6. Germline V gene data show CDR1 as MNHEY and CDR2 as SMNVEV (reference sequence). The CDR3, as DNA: TGTGCCAGCAGTTTAAGCTCAGGGGGGGATCAGCCCCAGCATTTT. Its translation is CASSLSSGGDQPQHF.